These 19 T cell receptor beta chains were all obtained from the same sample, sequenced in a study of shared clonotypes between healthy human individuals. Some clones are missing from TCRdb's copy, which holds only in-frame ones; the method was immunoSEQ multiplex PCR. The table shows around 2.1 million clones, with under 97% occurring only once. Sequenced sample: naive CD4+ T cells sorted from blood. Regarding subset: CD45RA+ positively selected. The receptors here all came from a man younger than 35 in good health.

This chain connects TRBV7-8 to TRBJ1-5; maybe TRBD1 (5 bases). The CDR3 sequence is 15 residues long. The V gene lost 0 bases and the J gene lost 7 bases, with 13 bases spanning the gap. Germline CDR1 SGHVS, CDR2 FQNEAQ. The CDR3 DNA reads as TGTGCCAGCAGCTTAGCATTGGGGACTAGCCAGCCCCAGCATTTT. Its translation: CASSLALGTSQPQHF.

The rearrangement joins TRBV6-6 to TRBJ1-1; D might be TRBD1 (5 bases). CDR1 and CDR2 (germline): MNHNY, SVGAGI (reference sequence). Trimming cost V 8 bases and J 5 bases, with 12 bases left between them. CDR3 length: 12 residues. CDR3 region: CASRDSRTEAFF. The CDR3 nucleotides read TGTGCCAGCCGAGACAGTAGGACTGAAGCTTTCTTT.

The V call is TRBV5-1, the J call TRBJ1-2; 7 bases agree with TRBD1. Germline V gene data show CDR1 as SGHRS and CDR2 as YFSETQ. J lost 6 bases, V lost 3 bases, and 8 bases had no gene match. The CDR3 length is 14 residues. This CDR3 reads CASSYRDSRDGYTF. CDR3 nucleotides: TGCGCCAGCAGCTACCGGGACAGCAGAGATGGCTACACCTTC.

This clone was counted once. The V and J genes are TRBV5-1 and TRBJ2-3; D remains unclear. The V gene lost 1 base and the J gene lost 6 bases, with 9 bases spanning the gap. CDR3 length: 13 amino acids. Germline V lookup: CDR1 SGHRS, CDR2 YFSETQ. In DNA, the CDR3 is TGCGCCAGCAGCTTGATTTTTAGGGATACGCAGTATTTT. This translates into CASSLIFRDTQYF.

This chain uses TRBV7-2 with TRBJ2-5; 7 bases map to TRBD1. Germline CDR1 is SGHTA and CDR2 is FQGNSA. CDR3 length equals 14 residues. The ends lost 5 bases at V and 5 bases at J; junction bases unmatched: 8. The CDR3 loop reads CASSRDRVLETQYF. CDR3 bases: TGTGCCAGCAGCCGAGACAGGGTCTTGGAGACCCAGTACTTC.

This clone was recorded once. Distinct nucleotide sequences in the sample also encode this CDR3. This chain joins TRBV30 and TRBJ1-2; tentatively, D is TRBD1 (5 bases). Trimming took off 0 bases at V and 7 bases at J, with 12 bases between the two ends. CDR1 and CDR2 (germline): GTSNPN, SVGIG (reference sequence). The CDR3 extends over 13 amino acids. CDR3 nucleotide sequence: TGTGCCTGGAGTGTAAGGGGCGGTGGTGGCTACACCTTC. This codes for CAWSVRGGGGYTF.

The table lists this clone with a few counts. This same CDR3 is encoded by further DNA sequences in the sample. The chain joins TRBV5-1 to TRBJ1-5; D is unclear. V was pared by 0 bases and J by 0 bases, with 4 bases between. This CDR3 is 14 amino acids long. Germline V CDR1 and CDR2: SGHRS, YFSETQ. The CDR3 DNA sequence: TGCGCCAGCAGCTTGGGAAGTAGCAATCAGCCCCAGCATTTT. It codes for CASSLGSSNQPQHF.

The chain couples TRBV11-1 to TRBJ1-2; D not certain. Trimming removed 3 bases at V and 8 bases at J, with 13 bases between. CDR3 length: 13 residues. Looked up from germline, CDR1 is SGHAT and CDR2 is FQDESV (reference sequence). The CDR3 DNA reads TGTGCCAGCAGCTTCAGCAGGTCCGTCGGCTACACCTTC. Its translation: CASSFSRSVGYTF.

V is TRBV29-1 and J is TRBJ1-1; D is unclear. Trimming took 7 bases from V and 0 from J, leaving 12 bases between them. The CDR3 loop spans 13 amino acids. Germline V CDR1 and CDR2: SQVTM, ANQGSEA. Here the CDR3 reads CSGRENLNTEAFF. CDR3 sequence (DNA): TGCAGCGGGAGGGAGAACTTGAACACTGAAGCTTTCTTT.

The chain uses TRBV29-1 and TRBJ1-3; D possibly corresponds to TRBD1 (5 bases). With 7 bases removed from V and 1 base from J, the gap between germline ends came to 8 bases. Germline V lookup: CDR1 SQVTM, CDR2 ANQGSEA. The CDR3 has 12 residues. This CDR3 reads CSGGESGNTIYF. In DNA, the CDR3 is TGCAGCGGGGGCGAGTCTGGAAACACCATATATTTT.

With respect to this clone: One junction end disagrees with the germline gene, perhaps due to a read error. The CDR3, as DNA: TGTGCTAGCAGTGCCGGGAGGGGGTCGTCTTACGAGCAGTACTTC. Its translation is CASSAGRGSSYEQYF. This chain uses TRBV7-7 with TRBJ2-7, with 8 nucleotides matching TRBD2. CDR1 SSHAT and CDR2 FNYEAQ come from the germline V gene (reference sequence). The CDR3 covers 15 residues.

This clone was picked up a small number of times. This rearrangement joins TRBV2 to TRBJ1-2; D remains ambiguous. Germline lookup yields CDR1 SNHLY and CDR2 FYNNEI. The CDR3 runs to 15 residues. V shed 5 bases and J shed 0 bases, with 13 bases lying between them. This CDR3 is CASSRSASSNYGYTF. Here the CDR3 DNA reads TGTGCCAGCAGTCGTTCGGCCAGTTCTAACTATGGCTACACCTTC.

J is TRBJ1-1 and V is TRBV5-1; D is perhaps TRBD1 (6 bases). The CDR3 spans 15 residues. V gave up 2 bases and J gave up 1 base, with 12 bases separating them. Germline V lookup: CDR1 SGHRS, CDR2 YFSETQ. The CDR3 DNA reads TGCGCCAGCAGCTTAAAGACAGGACCGAACACTGAAGCTTTCTTT. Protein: CASSLKTGPNTEAFF.

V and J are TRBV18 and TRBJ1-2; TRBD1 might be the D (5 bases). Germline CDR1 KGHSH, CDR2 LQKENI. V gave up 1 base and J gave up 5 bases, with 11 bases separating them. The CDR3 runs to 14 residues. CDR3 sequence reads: CASSPQGSGYGYTF. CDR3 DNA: TGTGCCAGCTCACCACAGGGGTCCGGATATGGCTACACCTTC.

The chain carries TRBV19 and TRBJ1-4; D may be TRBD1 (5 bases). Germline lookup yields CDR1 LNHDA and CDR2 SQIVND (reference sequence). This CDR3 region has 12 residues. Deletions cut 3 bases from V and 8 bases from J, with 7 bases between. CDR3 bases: TGTGCCAGTAGTATGAGGGGAGAAAAACTGTTTTTT. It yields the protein CASSMRGEKLFF.

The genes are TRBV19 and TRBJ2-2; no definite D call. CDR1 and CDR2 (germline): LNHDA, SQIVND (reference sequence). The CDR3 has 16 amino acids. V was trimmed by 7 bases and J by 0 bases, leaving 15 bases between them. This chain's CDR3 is CASIISVPANTGELFF. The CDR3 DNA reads TGTGCCAGTATTATTTCTGTACCCGCGAACACCGGGGAGCTGTTTTTT.

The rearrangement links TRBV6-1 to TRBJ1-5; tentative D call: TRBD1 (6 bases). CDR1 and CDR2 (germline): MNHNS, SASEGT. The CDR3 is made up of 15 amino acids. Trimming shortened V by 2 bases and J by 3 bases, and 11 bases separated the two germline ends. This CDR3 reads CASSESRGLNQPQHF. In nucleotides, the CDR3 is TGTGCCAGCAGTGAATCGCGGGGGCTCAATCAGCCCCAGCATTTT.

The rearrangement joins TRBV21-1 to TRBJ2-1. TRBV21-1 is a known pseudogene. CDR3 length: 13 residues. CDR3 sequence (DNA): TGTGCCAGCAGCAAAATGTCCTACAATGAGCAGTTCTTC. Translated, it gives CASSKMSYNEQFF.

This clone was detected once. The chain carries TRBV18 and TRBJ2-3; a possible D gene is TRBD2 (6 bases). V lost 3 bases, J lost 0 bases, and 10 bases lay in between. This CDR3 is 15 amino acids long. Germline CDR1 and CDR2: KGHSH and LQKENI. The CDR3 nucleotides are TGTGCCAGCTCACCGGGACTCACTAGCACAGATACGCAGTATTTT. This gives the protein CASSPGLTSTDTQYF.